This TCR beta chain was retrieved from a study of T cells after yellow fever vaccination. Background on the study: In the case of low-cell-number fractions, SMART-Seq v4 Ultra Low Input was used for preparation.

This CDR3 region has 12 residues. Deletions cut 4 bases from V and 6 bases from J, with 13 bases between. Germline V gives CDR1 DFQATT, CDR2 SNEGSKA (reference sequence). UMIs were added to TCR cDNA along with a universal primer site when it was made by 5'RACE template switching. TCRdb reprocessed the 5' RACE reads with MiXCR, giving one entry per CDR3 protein. In the table there are 90,000 to 150,000 distinct CDR3 sequences, 7.2% of which are singletons. This clonotype has more than one count but fewer than ten. Its specificity is unknown. General study points: Primary-vaccination clones mostly resurfaced post-booster (roughly 97% CD4, 85% to 90% CD8). Weaker overall, the secondary response nonetheless peaked faster (day 5 versus 15).

The sequence derives from a man younger than 35 who received the YFV17D yellow fever vaccine. The rearrangement uses TRBV20-1 and TRBJ2-7, with D possibly matching TRBD2 (5 bases). Sequencing was performed on CD4+ T cells sorted from PBMCs, taken approximately 47 days after the first yellow fever vaccination. CDR3 DNA: TGCAGTGCTACCATCCGTGGGAGCGAGCAGTACGTC. This translates into CSATIRGSEQYV.